The clone carrying this T cell receptor (beta chain) was seen only a few times. Its matching antigen is unknown. With 0 bases removed from V and 7 bases from J, the gap between germline ends came to 15 bases. This CDR3 contains 15 residues. CDR1 and CDR2 from the germline V gene are LGHNT and FRNRAP. The record originates from a study of cytomegalovirus exposure and HLA in healthy donors. Study results and caveats: A list of 150 or so TCR beta chains associated with cytomegalovirus was given. A later analysis showed that HLA-associated TCR beta chains had undergone more clonal expansion than equally common others.

The PCR ran on 60 Vbeta and 13 Jbeta primers. Sequencing was performed with immunoSEQ multiplex PCR; in TCRdb, only in-frame clones are kept and a portion is missing. This repertoire shows some 150,000 clones, roughly a tenth found once; its top ten account for 1.5% to 2%. The specimen sequenced was PBMCs. The source of this sequence is a male donor in good health and CMV-seronegative. The V call is TRBV12-5, the J call TRBJ1-2; D uncertain. The CDR3 spells CASGLVPEGPGGYTF. CDR3 nucleotides: TGTGCTAGTGGTTTGGTACCCGAGGGTCCGGGTGGCTACACCTTC. Drawing the rest from reference TRBV12-5 and TRBJ1-2, the complete variable domain is DARVTQTPRHKVTEMGQEVTMRCQPILGHNTVFWYRQTMMQGLELLAYFRNRAPLDDSGMPKDRFSAEMPDATLATLKIQPSEPRDSAVYFCASGLVPEGPGGYTFGSGTRLTVV.